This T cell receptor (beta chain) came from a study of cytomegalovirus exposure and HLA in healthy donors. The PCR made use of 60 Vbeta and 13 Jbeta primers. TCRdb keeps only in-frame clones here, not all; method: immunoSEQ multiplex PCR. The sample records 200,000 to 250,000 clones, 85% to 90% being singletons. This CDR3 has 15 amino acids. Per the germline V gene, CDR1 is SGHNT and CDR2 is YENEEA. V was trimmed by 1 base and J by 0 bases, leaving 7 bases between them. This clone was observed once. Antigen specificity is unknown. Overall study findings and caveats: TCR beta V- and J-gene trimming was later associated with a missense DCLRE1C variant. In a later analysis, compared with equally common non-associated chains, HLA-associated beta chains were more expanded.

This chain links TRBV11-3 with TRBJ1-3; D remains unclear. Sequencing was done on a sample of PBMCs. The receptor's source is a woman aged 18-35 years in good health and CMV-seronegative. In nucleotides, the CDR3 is TGTGCCAGCAGCTTAGTTACAGCCTCTGGAAACACCATATATTTT. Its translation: CASSLVTASGNTIYF.